This T cell receptor (beta chain) appears in the sequencing data of a study of T-cell reconstitution after alpha-beta-depleted transplantation in children. Study-level findings and limits: TCRbeta diversity was high at day 60 in some patients (a result of surviving recipient T cells and thymic progenitors). Several hundred expanded graft clones reportedly supplied alpha-beta T cells about two months after transplant. Diversity and T-cell counts at one year after transplant derived mostly from new T cells.

The library targeted TCRbeta and was prepared with unique molecular identifiers. TCRdb ran MiXCR on the PCR reads and lists one entry per CDR3 protein. This sample has approximately 1,000,000 distinct CDR3 sequences, with about 29% found just once. Germline CDR1 and CDR2: MGHDK and SYGVNS. The V end was cut by 4 bases, the J end by 5 bases, with 14 bases between. The CDR3 covers 14 residues. Turning to this clonotype: Its antigen is not known.

The TCR comes from a boy in the first two years of life who had a stem cell transplant for SCID, so the T cells may come from the graft donor. The sample here was PBMCs, mostly from graft donor cells, taken 360 days after TCRalphabeta/CD19-depleted stem cell transplant. This chain links TRBV25-1 with TRBJ2-5; D is undetermined. As DNA, the CDR3 is TGTGCCAGCAGTGGTACTCGTACCTGGGAGACCCAGTACTTC. Protein sequence: CASSGTRTWETQYF.